This T cell receptor (beta chain) was identified in a study of blood T cell repertoires in COVID-19. About the research overall: Spain, Italy and the United States supplied samples that represented acute and convalescent COVID-19.

In the study's own analysis: Nucleated cell number was recorded as an estimate derived from reference gene primer amplification. Libraries were prepared by immunoSEQ multiplex PCR; TCRdb keeps only in-frame clonotypes and omits some of them. The V and J calls and the clone size are those of that table, but D and trimming were determined from the DNA. Of some 66,000 clones listed, 91% are singletons. In germline, CDR1 is SGHKS, CDR2 YYEKEE (reference sequence). The CDR3 is 15 residues long. V trimming: 2 bases; J trimming: 8 bases; junction bases outside the gene matches: 6. Sequencing input: peripheral blood. This sequence originates from a human donor in a cohort sampled during active COVID-19. This rearrangement joins TRBV5-5 to TRBJ1-6; the match to TRBD1 covers 8 bases. CDR3 DNA sequence: TGTGCCAGCAGCTTACTGAACAGGGGGGATTCACCCCTCCACTTT. This encodes CASSLLNRGDSPLHF.